The 11 T cell receptor beta chains below were found in one sample sequenced in a study of T cell responses to AZD1222 COVID-19 vaccine. The method was immunoSEQ multiplex PCR; TCRdb's version includes in-frame clones alone and lacks a portion of them. This sample has about 130,000 clones; roughly 89% occur once, and the top ten carry 1.9%. The sequencing used peripheral blood, collected on day 0 of AZD1222 vaccination. All receptors come from an adult in good health.

The V call is TRBV5-6, the J call TRBJ1-1, with TRBD1 as a possible D gene (5 bases). Trimming removed 4 bases at V and 2 bases at J, with 15 bases between. The CDR3 consists of 15 residues. CDR1 is SGHDT and CDR2 is YYEEEE in the germline V gene. Here the CDR3 DNA reads TGTGCCAGCAGCAGCATACAGGTACGAAACACTGAAGCTTTCTTT. As protein: CASSSIQVRNTEAFF.

The chain recombines TRBV24-1 with TRBJ2-1, with TRBD1 matching over 7 bases. Germline V gene lookup returns CDR1 KGHDR and CDR2 SFDVKD. The CDR3 is 12 amino acids. The V segment lost 4 bases and the J segment 13 bases; nucleotides outside the gene matches: 6. CDR3 loop: CATSDSDRAQFF. The CDR3 DNA reads as TGTGCCACCAGTGACAGCGACAGGGCCCAGTTCTTC.

The V gene is TRBV14, the J gene TRBJ2-7; D uncertain. The CDR3 has 13 amino acids. Looked up from germline, CDR1 is SGHDN and CDR2 is FVKESK. The V end lost 4 bases, the J end lost 3 bases, and 10 bases lay between the germline ends. The CDR3 DNA follows: TGTGCCAGCAGCCGTAGACCTAGCTACGAGCAGTACTTC. Residues: CASSRRPSYEQYF.

The rearrangement uses TRBV28 and TRBJ2-1; TRBD1 matches at 10 bases. V lost 7 bases and J lost 3; bases outside the gene matches: 12. The CDR3 covers 17 residues. CDR1 MDHEN and CDR2 SYDVKM come from the germline V gene. The CDR3 DNA reads TGTGCCAGCAACTTGGAACAAGGACAGGGGGGCTACAATGAGCAGTTCTTC. This encodes CASNLEQGQGGYNEQFF.

This clone was recorded only once. The chain has TRBV7-3 and TRBJ2-2; 11 bases agree with TRBD1. V shed 2 bases, J shed 7 bases, and the junction held 6 bases outside the gene matches. This CDR3 has 16 amino acids. Germline CDR1 is SGHTA and CDR2 is FQGTGA. CDR3: CASSLDGTGGFGELFF. CDR3 DNA: TGTGCCAGCAGCTTAGACGGGACAGGGGGTTTCGGGGAGCTGTTTTTT.

The chain employs TRBV7-6 and TRBJ2-7; D unclear. There are 14 residues in the CDR3. The V and J ends lost 2 bases and 7 bases respectively, with 15 bases between them. In germline, CDR1 is SGHVS, CDR2 FNYEAQ. CDR3 sequence (DNA): TGTGCCAGCAGCTTAAGGGCCAGCTCTGGGGAGCAGTACTTC. Protein product: CASSLRASSGEQYF.

In the case of this clone: The junction departs from the called germline gene at one end, perhaps through a read error. This sequence joins TRBV4-3 and TRBJ1-1; 10 bases are a match to TRBD1. CDR3 length equals 17 residues. Per the germline V gene, CDR1 is LGHNA and CDR2 is YSLEER. The chain's CDR3 is CTSSQYHSGTGDTEAFF. The CDR3 DNA is TGCACCAGCAGCCAGTACCACTCCGGGACAGGGGACACTGAAGCTTTCTTT.

The V call is TRBV6-5, the J call TRBJ1-2, with 8 bases that match TRBD1. V lost 5 bases, J lost 0 bases, and 5 bases stayed unmatched. The germline V gene encodes CDR1 MNHEY and CDR2 SVGAGI. The CDR3 is 15 amino acids. The CDR3 reads CASSPPTGANYGYTF. CDR3 sequence (DNA): TGTGCCAGCAGTCCACCGACAGGGGCTAACTATGGCTACACCTTC.

The V and J genes are TRBV3-1 (or the pseudogene TRBV3-2) and TRBJ1-3, with 8 bases identical to TRBD1. The CDR3 spans 16 residues. V lost 2 bases and J lost 4; bases outside the gene matches: 7. The germline V gene has CDR1 LGHDT and CDR2 YNNKEL (reference sequence). This CDR3 is CASSQWQGARGNTIYF. For the CDR3, the DNA is TGTGCCAGCAGCCAATGGCAGGGGGCGAGGGGAAACACCATATATTTT.

The rearrangement joins TRBV5-1 to TRBJ2-3, with TRBD1 as a possible D gene (6 bases). Trimming shortened V by 7 bases and J by 2 bases, and 14 bases separated the two germline ends. Germline V gives CDR1 SGHRS, CDR2 YFSETQ. This CDR3 contains 14 residues. This CDR3 reads CASDGTPNTDTQYF. DNA of the CDR3: TGCGCCAGCGATGGGACACCCAACACAGATACGCAGTATTTT.

CDR3 sequence reads: CASSFGWRVNTEAFF. The CDR3 nucleotides are TGTGCCAGCAGTTTTGGGTGGCGAGTGAACACTGAAGCTTTCTTT. V usage is TRBV28 and J usage is TRBJ1-1, with D hard to call. Germline CDR1 MDHEN, CDR2 SYDVKM. CDR3 length: 15 residues. Trimming shortened V by 3 bases and J by 0 bases, and 11 bases separated the two germline ends. Drawing the rest from reference TRBV28 and TRBJ1-1, the complete variable domain is DVKVTQSSRYLVKRTGEKVFLECVQDMDHENMFWYRQDPGLGLRLIYFSYDVKMKEKGDIPEGYSVSREKKERFSLILESASTNQTSMYLCASSFGWRVNTEAFFGQGTRLTVV.